The 10 T cell receptor beta chains reported below all come from one sample, sequenced in a study of T-cell memory formation after mild COVID-19. MiXCR, run by TCRdb on the 5' RACE reads, gives a single entry per CDR3 protein. Seen here are 200,000 to 250,000 distinct CDR3 sequences, roughly 15% observed once, and the top ten hold approximately 3.5%. Sequenced: PBMCs or a T cell subset sorted from them (not recorded which). The source is a man between 18 and 29 years old who had mild COVID-19 (a few samples of this study predate the infection). Cell type and time point are not known.

This chain uses TRBV9 with TRBJ1-5; the D is unclear. The V gene lost 0 bases and the J gene lost 5 bases, with 3 bases spanning the gap. CDR3 length: 12 residues. Germline V gene sequence: CDR1 SGDLS, CDR2 YYNGEE. CDR3 loop: CASSVGDQPQHF. As DNA, the CDR3 is TGTGCCAGCAGCGTAGGGGATCAGCCCCAGCATTTT.

The table lists this clonotype with a few counts. The J gene is TRBJ2-3, the V gene TRBV10-2; the D call may be TRBD1 or TRBD2 (5 bases each). Per germline, CDR1 WSHSY and CDR2 SAAADI. With 5 bases removed from V and 5 bases from J, the gap between germline ends came to 11 bases. The CDR3 contains 13 residues. The DNA of the CDR3 is TGCGCCAGCAGTTTTCAGGGACGAGATACGCAGTATTTT. This translates into CASSFQGRDTQYF.

The table lists this clonotype with a few counts. The chain combines TRBV2 with TRBJ1-6, with D perhaps matching TRBD1 (5 bases). The CDR3 is 13 residues long. Trimming removed 10 bases at V and 7 bases at J, with 14 bases between. Germline V gene sequence: CDR1 SNHLY, CDR2 FYNNEI. The chain's CDR3 is CATTSGWNSPLHF. In DNA form, the CDR3 reads TGTGCCACTACGTCAGGGTGGAATTCACCCCTCCACTTT.

This clonotype was observed a handful of times. This sequence joins TRBV12-3 or TRBV12-4 and TRBJ2-2, with TRBD1 as a possible D gene (6 bases). The V end was cut by 6 bases, the J end by 8 bases, with 16 bases between. This CDR3 has 14 residues. The CDR3: CASRRSDSSGELFF. The CDR3 nucleotides are TGTGCCAGCAGACGGTCGGACAGCTCGGGGGAGCTGTTTTTT.

This clonotype was picked up many times. V and J are TRBV5-6 and TRBJ2-2; no clear D gene. This CDR3 is built from 14 residues. V lost 5 bases and J lost 3, with 11 bases in between. Per the germline V gene, CDR1 is SGHDT and CDR2 is YYEEEE. CDR3 residues: CASSWALDTGELFF. CDR3 nucleotides: TGTGCCAGCAGTTGGGCCCTAGACACCGGGGAGCTGTTTTTT.

This chain uses TRBV5-1 with TRBJ2-3; D is undetermined. Trimming stripped 4 bases from V and 1 base from J, with 10 bases between. The CDR3 has 14 amino acids. The V gene's germline CDR1 is SGHRS and CDR2 YFSETQ. The CDR3 DNA is TGCGCCAGCAGCCCGACGGCAGGCACAGATACGCAGTATTTT. This gives the protein CASSPTAGTDTQYF.

This clonotype was picked up a small number of times. The gene calls are TRBV7-2 and TRBJ2-6, with 9 positions matching TRBD1. V was pared by 6 bases and J by 0 bases, with 9 bases of the junction left unmatched. This CDR3 has 18 residues. The germline gives CDR1 SGHTA, CDR2 FQGNSA. CDR3: CASRRGGQGVSGANVLTF. CDR3 coding DNA: TGTGCCAGCAGGAGAGGGGGACAGGGAGTCTCTGGGGCCAACGTCCTGACTTTC.

This clonotype was counted between two and nine times. The chain uses TRBV3-1 and TRBJ2-2; no clear D. Between the trimmed V and J ends, which lost 5 bases and 4 bases, there was a span of 8 bases. The CDR3 is made up of 13 amino acids. Germline CDR1 and CDR2: LGHDT and YNNKEL (reference sequence). The CDR3 bases are TGTGCCAGCAGCGAGATAAGCACCGGGGAGCTGTTTTTT. Translation gives CASSEISTGELFF. The whole variable domain, filled in from reference TRBV3-1 and TRBJ2-2, reads DTAVSQTPKYLVTQMGNDKSIKCEQNLGHDTMYWYKQDSKKFLKIMFSYNNKELIINETVPNRFSPKSPDKAHLNLHINSLELGDSAVYFCASSEISTGELFFGEGSRLTVL.

This clonotype was counted a few times. V gene TRBV2 combines with J gene TRBJ2-2; D is possibly TRBD1 (6 bases). CDR3 length: 15 amino acids. The V end lost 6 bases, the J end lost 3 bases, and 14 bases lay between the germline ends. Looked up from germline, CDR1 is SNHLY and CDR2 is FYNNEI. CDR3: CASRVIQGYTGELFF. CDR3 bases: TGTGCCAGCAGGGTTATACAGGGTTACACCGGGGAGCTGTTTTTT.

The CDR3 sequence: CASSLVHVGYTF. CDR3 coding DNA: TGTGCCAGCAGCTTGGTCCACGTTGGCTACACCTTC. The chain combines TRBV11-2 with TRBJ1-2; D gene unclear. The CDR3 is 12 amino acids. Germline CDR1 SGHAT, CDR2 FQNNGV. Trimming removed 3 bases from V and 7 bases from J, with 9 bases in between.